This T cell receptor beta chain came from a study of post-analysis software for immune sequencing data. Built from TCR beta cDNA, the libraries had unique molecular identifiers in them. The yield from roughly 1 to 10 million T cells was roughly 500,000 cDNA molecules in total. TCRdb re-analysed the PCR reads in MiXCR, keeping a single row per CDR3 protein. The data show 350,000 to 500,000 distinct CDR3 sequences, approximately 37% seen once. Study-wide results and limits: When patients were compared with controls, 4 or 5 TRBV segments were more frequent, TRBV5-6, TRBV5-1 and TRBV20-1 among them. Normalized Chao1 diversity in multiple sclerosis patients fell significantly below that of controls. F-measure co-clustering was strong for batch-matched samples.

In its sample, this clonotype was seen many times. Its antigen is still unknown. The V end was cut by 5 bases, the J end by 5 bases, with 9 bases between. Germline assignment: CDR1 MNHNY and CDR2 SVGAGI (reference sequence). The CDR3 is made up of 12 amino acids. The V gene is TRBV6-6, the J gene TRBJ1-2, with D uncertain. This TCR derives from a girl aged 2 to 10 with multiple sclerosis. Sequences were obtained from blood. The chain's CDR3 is CASSQEMYGYTF. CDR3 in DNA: TGTGCCAGCAGTCAAGAGATGTATGGCTACACCTTC.